These 10 T cell receptor beta chains came from one sample sequenced in a study of blood T cell repertoires in COVID-19 (dated by TCRdb to 2020 to 2022). Libraries were built with the immunoSEQ multiplex PCR assay. TCRdb re-hosts the immuneACCESS table, in-frame sequences only. Its copies lack some clones; in the studies checked, an unresolved V gene accounts for under half of them, and the cause for the rest is not known. In all, the sample holds some 250,000 clones, and 80% to 90% of those were seen once. The ten largest clones add up to around 10% of the sample. Sequencing was carried out using PBMCs or T cells enriched from blood (not recorded which). The receptors were sampled from a man between 35 and 55 years old who had recovered from COVID-19.

The rearrangement uses TRBV5-8 and TRBJ2-1, with D possibly matching TRBD2 (6 bases). Germline V CDR1 and CDR2: SGHTS, YDEGEE. The V end was cut by 0 bases, the J end by 6 bases, with 13 bases between. The CDR3 spans 15 residues. The CDR3 region has the DNA TGTGCCAGCAGCTTGGATTACAGGAGGGGCAATGAGCAGTTCTTC. It yields the protein CASSLDYRRGNEQFF.

This clone was seen once. CDR3: CASSFHSGYEQYF. In DNA form, the CDR3 reads TGTGCCAGCAGCTTTCATAGCGGCTACGAGCAGTACTTC. The V call is TRBV7-3, the J call TRBJ2-7; D may be TRBD2 (6 bases). The CDR3 is 13 amino acids. V lost 3 bases to trimming and J lost 3 bases, with 9 bases between them. CDR1 and CDR2 (germline): SGHTA, FQGTGA.

CDR3 sequence: CASRGQGAGNQPQHF. CDR3 nucleotide sequence: TGTGCCAGCAGGGGACAGGGGGCTGGCAATCAGCCCCAGCATTTT. The V gene is TRBV6-5, the J gene TRBJ1-5; 12 nucleotides match TRBD1. Germline V gives CDR1 MNHEY, CDR2 SVGAGI. With V trimmed by 6 bases and J by 2 bases, 2 bases remained unmatched. This CDR3 is 15 amino acids long.

This clone was detected a few times. This chain joins TRBV27 and TRBJ1-6; TRBD1 matches 9 bases. The CDR3 runs to 13 residues. Germline V gene data show CDR1 as MNHEY and CDR2 as SMNVEV (reference sequence). The junction had 11 bases not matched to a gene; V was cut back by 10 bases and J by 13 bases. The CDR3 loop is CAIGTGRVGPLHF. CDR3 DNA: TGTGCCATCGGGACAGGGAGGGTTGGGCCCCTCCACTTT.

V usage is TRBV4-1 and J usage is TRBJ2-1, with TRBD2 matching over 10 bases. Per germline, CDR1 MGHRA and CDR2 YSYEKL. With V trimmed by 1 base and J by 4 bases, 13 bases remained unmatched. The CDR3 has 19 amino acids. Written as DNA, the CDR3 is TGCGCCAGCAGCCAAGGGGCTAGCGGGAGTCTAACGGGATACAATGAGCAGTTCTTC. It codes for CASSQGASGSLTGYNEQFF.

This clone appeared a single time. The chain uses TRBV6-4 and TRBJ2-3, with 8 bases fitting TRBD2. This CDR3 spans 15 amino acids. Germline V gene lookup returns CDR1 MRHNA and CDR2 SNTAGT. With V trimmed by 1 base and J by 7 bases, 7 bases remained unmatched. The CDR3 protein is CASSDLAGPRNTQYF. In DNA, the CDR3 is TGTGCCAGCAGTGACTTAGCGGGACCCCGGAATACGCAGTATTTT.

The rearrangement uses TRBV14 and TRBJ2-7, with a possible D match to TRBD1 (6 bases). CDR3 size: 15 residues. The germline V gene has CDR1 SGHDN and CDR2 FVKESK. Trimming shortened V by 6 bases and J by 1 base, and 16 bases separated the two germline ends. In DNA form, the CDR3 reads TGTGCCAGCAGGAATTCCGGGACACGGTCCTACGAGCAGTACTTC. Its protein is CASRNSGTRSYEQYF.

V gene TRBV12-3 or TRBV12-4 combines with J gene TRBJ2-3; D not resolved. V was clipped by 5 bases and J by 6 bases, with 12 bases between them. The CDR3 runs 13 residues. CDR3 residues: CASSPPVHDTQYF. CDR3 sequence (DNA): TGTGCCAGCAGTCCGCCAGTACACGATACGCAGTATTTT.

The chain uses TRBV7-8 and TRBJ1-5; no reliable D call. Germline assignment: CDR1 SGHVS and CDR2 FQNEAQ. Between the trimmed V and J ends, which lost 3 bases and 3 bases, there was a span of 12 bases. This CDR3 comprises 15 residues. Here the CDR3 DNA reads TGTGCCAGCAGCTTGTGGGGAGAGGCCAATCAGCCCCAGCATTTT. Residues: CASSLWGEANQPQHF.

V gene TRBV13 combines with J gene TRBJ2-3; D gene unclear. CDR3 length: 12 amino acids. CDR1 and CDR2 (germline): PRHDT, FYEKMQ (reference sequence). Trimming took 5 bases from V and 2 from J, leaving 5 bases between them. The CDR3 loop is CASSLPTDTQYF. CDR3 DNA: TGTGCCAGCAGCCTCCCCACAGATACGCAGTATTTT.